Listed below are T cell receptor beta chains from one sample, sequenced in a study of cytomegalovirus exposure and HLA in healthy donors. Clones were read by immunoSEQ multiplex PCR, and TCRdb kept only the in-frame ones, dropping some. The sample has approximately 190,000 clones, 80% seen once. What was sequenced was PBMCs. The receptors stem from a man in his forties in good health and CMV-seropositive. CDR3s include the opening cysteine and the closing phenylalanine or tryptophan. D genes are given only for firm matches. Expanded clones are given a class, and other clones once, few, many or no size at all.

CDR3 DNA: TGCGCCAGCAGTCATGCCCGGGACAGGGGAATTGCTGGAAACACCATATATTTT
CDR3 protein: CASSHARDRGIAGNTIYF
D gene: TRBD1
V gene: TRBV23-1
CDR3 length: 18
clone size: -
J gene: TRBJ1-3

CDR3 DNA: TGTGCCAGCTCACTTGACAGGGTTCCTTGGACCTCTGGAAACACCATATATTTT
CDR3 protein: CASSLDRVPWTSGNTIYF
D gene: TRBD1
V gene: TRBV18
CDR3 length: 18
clone size: once
J gene: TRBJ1-3

CDR3 DNA: TGTGCCAGCTCCCAGACAGGGGAGAGGACCGGGGAGCTGTTTTTT
CDR3 protein: CASSQTGERTGELFF
D gene: TRBD1
V gene: TRBV18
CDR3 length: 15
clone size: -
J gene: TRBJ2-2

CDR3 DNA: TGCGCCAGCAGCCCAGACAGGATCTCCTACGAGCAGTACTTC
CDR3 protein: CASSPDRISYEQYF
D gene: -
V gene: TRBV4-3
CDR3 length: 14
clone size: -
J gene: TRBJ2-7

CDR3 DNA: TGTGCCAGCAGTCAGGGTTCGTACAACACTGAAGCTTTCTTT
CDR3 protein: CASSQGSYNTEAFF
D gene: -
V gene: TRBV2
CDR3 length: 14
clone size: -
J gene: TRBJ1-1

CDR3 DNA: TGTGCCAGCAGCCCGTTTTCGGGGGGGCGGACGGATGAGCAGTTCTTC
CDR3 protein: CASSPFSGGRTDEQFF
D gene: TRBD2
V gene: TRBV9
CDR3 length: 16
clone size: once
J gene: TRBJ2-1

CDR3 DNA: TGTGCCAGCAGGCCTAGCGGGGAAGGGGGGACCCAGTACTTC
CDR3 protein: CASRPSGEGGTQYF
D gene: TRBD2
V gene: TRBV6-5
CDR3 length: 14
clone size: -
J gene: TRBJ2-5

CDR3 DNA: TGTGCCAGCAGCCCCTGGACAGGGGAAAAACTGTTTTTT
CDR3 protein: CASSPWTGEKLFF
D gene: TRBD1
V gene: TRBV9
CDR3 length: 13
clone size: -
J gene: TRBJ1-4

CDR3 DNA: TGCGCCAGCAGCCAAGATCGGACAGCGTCCATGAGGGATGACCCTACCTTC
CDR3 protein: CASSQDRTASMRDDPTF
D gene: -
V gene: TRBV4-3
CDR3 length: 17
clone size: -
J gene: TRBJ1-2

CDR3 DNA: TGTGCCAGCAGCTCATCTTCGGGGGAATCCAATGGCTACACCTTC
CDR3 protein: CASSSSSGESNGYTF
D gene: -
V gene: TRBV5-6
CDR3 length: 15
clone size: -
J gene: TRBJ1-2

CDR3 DNA: TGCGCCAGCAGCTTGGGTTCTAGGGGGGGTTCACCCCTCCACTTT
CDR3 protein: CASSLGSRGGSPLHF
D gene: -
V gene: TRBV5-1
CDR3 length: 15
clone size: -
J gene: TRBJ1-6

CDR3 DNA: TGTGCCAGCAGCTTGCAGGACAGGGGGCTCGGGGCCAACGTCCTGACTTTC
CDR3 protein: CASSLQDRGLGANVLTF
D gene: TRBD1
V gene: TRBV7-2
CDR3 length: 17
clone size: once
J gene: TRBJ2-6

CDR3 DNA: TGTGCCAGTAGTCAGGGGGGTTACAATGAGCAGTTCTTC
CDR3 protein: CASSQGGYNEQFF
D gene: -
V gene: TRBV19
CDR3 length: 13
clone size: -
J gene: TRBJ2-1

CDR3 DNA: TGTGCCAGCAGCTCCCACGCGTACTATGGCTACACCTTC
CDR3 protein: CASSSHAYYGYTF
D gene: -
V gene: TRBV7-3
CDR3 length: 13
clone size: -
J gene: TRBJ1-2

CDR3 DNA: TGTGCTAGTGGTTTGCAGGGTACGGCTAATGAAAAACTGTTTTTT
CDR3 protein: CASGLQGTANEKLFF
D gene: -
V gene: TRBV12-5
CDR3 length: 15
clone size: -
J gene: TRBJ1-4

CDR3 DNA: TGTGCCAGCAGTTCCACACAGGGACTAGCTGTCGGGGAGCAGTACTTC
CDR3 protein: CASSSTQGLAVGEQYF
D gene: TRBD2
V gene: TRBV27
CDR3 length: 16
clone size: -
J gene: TRBJ2-7

CDR3 DNA: TGTGCCAGCACAGATCAGGGGGATACGCAGTATTTT
CDR3 protein: CASTDQGDTQYF
D gene: -
V gene: TRBV6-6
CDR3 length: 12
clone size: -
J gene: TRBJ2-3

CDR3 DNA: TGTGCCAGTAGCCGGCGGGGTTTCAGGACTAATGAAAAACTGTTTTTT
CDR3 protein: CASSRRGFRTNEKLFF
D gene: -
V gene: TRBV19
CDR3 length: 16
clone size: -
J gene: TRBJ1-4

CDR3 DNA: TGTGCCAGCAGTATTCCCGGGACAGGAGGAACCGGGGAGCTGTTTTTT
CDR3 protein: CASSIPGTGGTGELFF
D gene: TRBD1
V gene: TRBV28
CDR3 length: 16
clone size: -
J gene: TRBJ2-2

CDR3 DNA: TGTGCCAGCAGTTATGGGGACAGGGGAGGAACTGAAGCTTTCTTT
CDR3 protein: CASSYGDRGGTEAFF
D gene: TRBD1
V gene: TRBV6-5
CDR3 length: 15
clone size: -
J gene: TRBJ1-1

CDR3 DNA: TGTGCCAGCAGATTAAGGACTAGCGGGGAGTACGCGAACACCGGGGAGCTGTTTTTT
CDR3 protein: CASRLRTSGEYANTGELFF
D gene: TRBD2
V gene: TRBV7-2
CDR3 length: 19
clone size: once
J gene: TRBJ2-2

CDR3 DNA: TGTGCCAGCAGCCAAGTAGGGACTTGGGGCAGGCAAGAGACCCAGTACTTC
CDR3 protein: CASSQVGTWGRQETQYF
D gene: -
V gene: TRBV14
CDR3 length: 17
clone size: few
J gene: TRBJ2-5

CDR3 DNA: TGTGCCAGCAGCCCCGGCGGGAGCTACGAGCAGTACTTC
CDR3 protein: CASSPGGSYEQYF
D gene: TRBD2
V gene: TRBV5-4
CDR3 length: 13
clone size: once
J gene: TRBJ2-7

CDR3 DNA: TGTGCCAGCTATCGAACTAGCGGGGGCCTCTACGAGCAGTACTTC
CDR3 protein: CASYRTSGGLYEQYF
D gene: TRBD2
V gene: TRBV28
CDR3 length: 15
clone size: -
J gene: TRBJ2-7

CDR3 DNA: TGTGCCAGCAGCTCCTTAAGCGGGGGGGCGGTCGTGCAGTTCTTC
CDR3 protein: CASSSLSGGAVVQFF
D gene: TRBD2
V gene: TRBV7-6
CDR3 length: 15
clone size: -
J gene: TRBJ2-1

CDR3 DNA: TGTGCCAGCAGCCGATCAATGACAGCACGCTACGAGCAGTACTTC
CDR3 protein: CASSRSMTARYEQYF
D gene: -
V gene: TRBV6-5
CDR3 length: 15
clone size: -
J gene: TRBJ2-7

CDR3 DNA: TGTGCCAGTAGTATAGATCTGGCGGGGGGGCCCAGTGAGCAGTTCTTC
CDR3 protein: CASSIDLAGGPSEQFF
D gene: TRBD2
V gene: TRBV19
CDR3 length: 16
clone size: -
J gene: TRBJ2-1

CDR3 DNA: TGTGCCAGCAGTGTGGGGACTAGCGCGGATGAGCAGTTCTTC
CDR3 protein: CASSVGTSADEQFF
D gene: TRBD2
V gene: TRBV6-4
CDR3 length: 14
clone size: -
J gene: TRBJ2-1

CDR3 DNA: TGCAGCGTCCTGGGTACTAGCGGGGTTGGTGAGCAGTTCTTC
CDR3 protein: CSVLGTSGVGEQFF
D gene: TRBD2
V gene: TRBV29-1
CDR3 length: 14
clone size: -
J gene: TRBJ2-1

CDR3 DNA: TGTGCCAGCAGTTACTCCCGCGGGGGGAATGAGCAGTTCTTC
CDR3 protein: CASSYSRGGNEQFF
D gene: TRBD2
V gene: TRBV6-5
CDR3 length: 14
clone size: -
J gene: TRBJ2-1

CDR3 DNA: TGTGCCAGTAGTATGAGCCCCGTGAAGAACGAGCAGTACTTC
CDR3 protein: CASSMSPVKNEQYF
D gene: -
V gene: TRBV19
CDR3 length: 14
clone size: -
J gene: TRBJ2-7

CDR3 DNA: TGTGCCAGCAGCTTAGACGGGACTAGCGGGGGGGCGGAAGAGCAGTACTTC
CDR3 protein: CASSLDGTSGGAEEQYF
D gene: TRBD2
V gene: TRBV7-2
CDR3 length: 17
clone size: -
J gene: TRBJ2-7